This TCR beta chain is from a study of T cells in Graves' hyperthyroidism and ophthalmopathy (dated by TCRdb to between 2018 and 2021). Regarding the study in general: Peripheral blood was collected at initial diagnosis, before any treatment. To identify distinguishing TCR V-J signatures, a discovery cohort of 100 patients was used, comprising some 45 with Graves' ophthalmopathy and around 60 with stable Graves' hyperthyroidism. An independent validation cohort of around 20 hyperthyroidism patients and more than 15 patients who later progressed to ophthalmopathy tested prospective prediction of ophthalmopathy. The 100 or so discovery patients were divided at random into training and test sets in a 7:3 ratio. Thyroid tissue and blood T-cell repertoires from several Graves' hyperthyroidism patients were also compared in the study. After sampling, hyperthyroidism patients received methimazole starting at 30 mg daily, and ophthalmopathy patients received high-dose intravenous methylprednisolone. The paper describes TCR Vbeta CDR3 sequencing of 120 to 150 peripheral blood samples, made up of about 41 ophthalmopathy patients, approximately 73 hyperthyroidism patients and 17 progressor patients.

This clonotype was counted many times. It has no known antigen specificity. No per-base quality is available; no much larger clone lies one base away. The CDR3 goes from the cysteine to the phenylalanine over 16 residues. Only the CDR3 DNA is retained, 48 bases long and in frame from the first base. For CDR1 and CDR2, the germline V gene (reference sequence) lists LNHNV and YYDKDF. Between the V and J ends, shortened by 5 bases and 0 bases respectively, the junction contains 14 bases. Amplification of TCR beta CDR3 regions was carried out from RNA transcripts. The first round of RT-PCR for the TCR CDR3 was performed with the HTBI primer set and the Qiagen OneStep RT-PCR kit. The libraries were constructed in a second round of multiplex PCR and then size-selected and purified. Paired-end sequencing of the libraries was performed with 100 bp reads on an Illumina HiSeq2000. Turning to the authors' computational methods: SOAPnuke was used to process the raw data, with reads discarded if the reads contained adapters or uncalled bases, had a mean Phred below 15, or lacked an exact constant-primer or identifier match. High-quality paired reads were merged using COPE v1.2.5, and each unique nucleotide sequence was defined as a clonotype. MiTCR v1.1 was used to align the clonotypes against IMGT TRBV, TRBD and TRBJ reference segments. Analysis was restricted to V-J combinations with a frequency above 0.0001, which covered over 98% of repertoires. A TCS score was defined as the ratio of F50 (clonal expansion) to E x V (chaos), with BLOSUM62-based TCRdist applied between CDR3 peptides within each V-J. Welch's t-statistics and random forest reduced 450 to 600 V-J features to about 13, which were used in a naive Bayes classifier (R e1071). In TCRdb, the public reads were trimmed at Q25 with fastp and aligned with MiXCR, with productive beta chains retained. Under each unique CDR3 protein, matching rows form one entry showing the most common genes and DNA. For this entry, the V and J calls and clone size follow TCRdb and not the study's own pipeline. Across this sample there are around 600,000 distinct CDR3 sequences, with approximately 15% seen only once. About 6.6% of the sample belongs to the ten largest clones.

What the work shows at the level of the full study, not this receptor alone: During validation, the model predicted progression to ophthalmopathy a median of roughly 7.1 months ahead of onset, with around 70% sensitivity and 72.22% specificity. Most expanded thyroid clonotypes (frequency above 0.001) were also detected in blood, suggesting blood repertoires may reflect thyroid immune responses. A 13 V-J signature model separated ophthalmopathy from stable hyperthyroidism, with about 90% sensitivity and roughly 84% specificity in cross-validation and 80%/75% in testing. Sample size was not statistically predetermined, and investigators were not blinded to group allocation.

Ophthalmopathy patients had moderately to severely active disease, Clinical Activity Score of at least 3, NOSPECS grade of at least 4, and duration under 3 months. Exclusion was applied to patients with uncontrolled infections, other autoimmune diseases, pregnancy or lactation. Diagnoses were established on the basis of clinical symptoms, serum thyroxine and TRAb, thyroid ultrasound, and orbital computed tomography. PBMCs were separated from under 12 ml of fresh peripheral blood using Ficoll-Paque density gradient centrifugation. Total RNA was extracted with Trizol reagent, and quality was checked on an Agilent 2100 Bioanalyzer.

The sequence came from a woman aged 18-29 years with Graves' ophthalmopathy. Sequencing was performed on blood. The rearranged segments are TRBV15 and TRBJ1-5, with no confidently assigned D gene. The CDR3 protein is CATSLTSSGSNQPQHF. DNA sequence: TGTGCCACCAGCCTTACATCTTCGGGTAGCAATCAGCCCCAGCATTTT.